This note documents a single T cell receptor (beta chain) sequence. RNA transcripts gave rise to amplified TCR beta CDR3 regions. In the first-round RT-PCR of the TCR CDR3, the HTBI primer set was used. Using its own MiXCR run on the multiplex PCR reads, TCRdb lists one record per CDR3 protein. The data contain some 490,000 distinct CDR3 sequences, roughly 16% of them seen just once; the ten biggest clones take up around 28%. The data belong to a study of T cells in Graves' hyperthyroidism and ophthalmopathy. The germline V gene encodes CDR1 MNHEY and CDR2 SVGEGT. The CDR3 consists of 14 residues. Trimming left V 6 bases short and J 5 bases short, with 15 bases between.

The chain is built from TRBV6-2 or TRBV6-3 and TRBJ2-3, with D perhaps matching TRBD1 or TRBD2 (5 bases each). Input material: blood. The clonotype was recovered from a woman in her twenties or thirties with Graves' ophthalmopathy. The CDR3 region has the DNA TGTGCCAGCAGCCGCCTGCTGGGACGAGATACGCAGTATTTT. Protein: CASSRLLGRDTQYF.